This note documents a single T cell receptor (beta chain) sequence. This sample was taken from a study of T-cell reconstitution after alpha-beta-depleted transplantation in children. Library preparation (for TCRbeta) was performed with unique molecular identifiers. Each CDR3 protein gets one entry after TCRdb re-called the PCR reads with MiXCR. The sample shows 350,000 to 400,000 distinct CDR3 sequences, roughly 15% of them seen only once. Germline V gene data show CDR1 as SNHLY and CDR2 as FYNNEI. V lost 6 bases to trimming and J lost 3 bases; unmatched junction nucleotides: 3. This CDR3 has 14 amino acids.

Sequenced material: PBMCs, taken from the stem cell graft. The sequence was collected from a human donor who donated a stem cell graft to a child with Fanconi anemia. J is TRBJ1-5 and V is TRBV2; 9 bases are shared with TRBD1. Written as DNA, the CDR3 is TGTGCCAGCAGCGGACAGGGGCACAATCAGCCCCAGCATTTT. Translation: CASSGQGHNQPQHF.